The 25 T cell receptor beta chains listed next were all sequenced from one sample in a study of molecular identifiers for immune sequencing clone quantification. TCRdb ran MiXCR on the PCR reads and lists one entry per CDR3 protein. The profile covers over 600,000 distinct CDR3 sequences, with 15% to 20% appearing a single time and about 0.9% taken by the ten largest. Sample: naive CD8+ T cells from blood, with Jurkat cell RNA spiked in. Sample subset: FACS-sorted CD8+CD4-CCR7+CD45RA+ naive T cells. The receptor source for this set is a human donor in good health. Some libraries in this study had Jurkat cell RNA spiked in.

About this clonotype itself: A much more abundant neighbour one base away suggests this may be a read error. The chain carries TRBV12-3 or TRBV12-4 and TRBJ1-1; D is perhaps TRBD1 (5 bases). The length of the CDR3 is 14 residues. The CDR3 DNA reads as TGTGCCGGCAGTTTCCAGGGATTGAACACTGAAGCTTTCTTT. This codes for CAGSFQGLNTEAFF.

This clonotype was picked up many times. This chain links TRBV6-5 with TRBJ1-5; D is unresolved. V was shortened by 5 bases and J by 3 bases, with 5 bases between the two germline ends. This CDR3 contains 12 residues. Germline V lookup: CDR1 MNHEY, CDR2 SVGAGI. The CDR3 region is CASSRPNQPQHF. The CDR3 region has the DNA TGTGCCAGCAGTCGACCCAATCAGCCCCAGCATTTT.

This clonotype came up many times. V is TRBV7-9 and J is TRBJ1-1; D not resolved. Germline values: CDR1 SEHNR, CDR2 FQNEAQ (reference sequence). The CDR3 is 12 amino acids. The germline V and J ends were trimmed by 1 base and 10 bases, with 10 bases remaining between them. CDR3 sequence: CASSLGKLGAFF. Here the CDR3 DNA reads TGTGCCAGCAGCTTAGGGAAACTTGGAGCTTTCTTT.

The gene calls are TRBV27 and TRBJ2-5; 11 nucleotides agree with TRBD1. V dropped 3 bases and J dropped 5; count of bases not matched to a gene: 5. CDR1 and CDR2 from the germline V gene are MNHEY and SMNVEV (reference sequence). This CDR3 has 15 residues. CDR3 in DNA: TGTGCCAGCAGTTTGGGGACAGGGGGATGGGAGACCCAGTACTTC. Amino acid sequence: CASSLGTGGWETQYF.

This clonotype was observed many times. J is TRBJ2-3 and V is TRBV2; D gene ambiguous. V lost 3 bases to trimming and J lost 5 bases, with 18 bases between them. The CDR3 runs 16 residues. Germline CDR1 is SNHLY and CDR2 is FYNNEI. CDR3 sequence: CASSENESDALDTQYF. CDR3 sequence (DNA): TGTGCCAGCAGTGAGAATGAGTCGGACGCACTAGATACGCAGTATTTT.

This clonotype was recorded at least ten times. J is TRBJ2-1 and V is TRBV4-3; 11 bases line up with TRBD2. V was pared by 3 bases and J by 8 bases, with 9 bases of the junction left unmatched. This CDR3 is built from 16 residues. Looked up from germline, CDR1 is LGHNA and CDR2 is YSLEER. CDR3 loop: CASSQGFSGGAYEQFF. Here the CDR3 DNA reads TGCGCCAGCAGCCAGGGATTTAGCGGGGGGGCTTATGAGCAGTTCTTC.

This clonotype was counted at least ten times. V gene TRBV7-7 combines with J gene TRBJ2-3; D perhaps matches TRBD1 (6 bases). CDR3 length: 14 residues. The ends were cut back, 1 base at V and 6 bases at J, with 11 bases in the middle. CDR1 is SSHAT and CDR2 is FNYEAQ in the germline V gene (reference sequence). The DNA for the CDR3 is TGTGCCAGCAGCTTAGGTCAGGGGAAGGATACGCAGTATTTT. This sequence encodes CASSLGQGKDTQYF.

The chain links TRBV30 to TRBJ1-6; 8 bases fit TRBD1. The V gene's germline CDR1 is GTSNPN and CDR2 SVGIG (reference sequence). This CDR3 region has 15 residues. J was trimmed by 7 bases and V by 2 bases; bases with no gene match: 7. CDR3 in amino acids: CAWSNLDRGNSPLHF. The CDR3 DNA sequence: TGTGCCTGGAGTAACTTAGACAGGGGAAATTCACCCCTCCACTTT.

The sample holds many counts of this clonotype. This chain uses TRBV29-1 with TRBJ1-1; unclear D gene. Trimming stripped 5 bases from V and 4 bases from J, with 14 bases between. Germline-derived CDR1 and CDR2 are SQVTM and ANQGSEA. The CDR3 is made up of 13 amino acids. The CDR3 DNA reads as TGCAGCGTTCGGCCGGGCATGGGCACTGAAGCTTTCTTT. This encodes CSVRPGMGTEAFF. Supplemented by reference TRBV29-1 and TRBJ1-1, the full variable domain reads SAVISQKPSRDICQRGTSLTIQCQVDSQVTMMFWYRQQPGQSLTLIATANQGSEATYESGFVIDKFPISRPNLTFSTLTVSNMSPEDSSIYLCSVRPGMGTEAFFGQGTRLTVV.

This clonotype was counted ten times or more. This rearrangement joins TRBV20-1 to TRBJ2-7; D is possibly TRBD1 (5 bases). The CDR3 is 13 amino acids. Germline assignment: CDR1 DFQATT and CDR2 SNEGSKA (reference sequence). Between the trimmed V and J ends, which lost 5 bases and 1 base, there was a span of 12 bases. The DNA for the CDR3 is TGCAGTGCTTTGACAGACAGTTCCTACGAGCAGTACTTC. This sequence encodes CSALTDSSYEQYF.

This clonotype was counted many times. The rearrangement links TRBV6-5 to TRBJ1-1; 7 bases align to TRBD1. The CDR3 totals 15 residues. Germline V gene data show CDR1 as MNHEY and CDR2 as SVGAGI. The V gene end was trimmed by 6 bases and the J gene end by 0 bases; junction bases not matched to a gene: 7. Here the CDR3 reads CASSSRDRMNTEAFF. The CDR3 region has the DNA TGTGCCAGCAGCTCCCGGGACAGAATGAACACTGAAGCTTTCTTT.

This clonotype is a singleton in its sample. Relative to the germline gene, one junction end is altered; a read error may explain this. This chain connects TRBV27 to TRBJ2-1; possibly TRBD1 for D (6 bases). The CDR3 consists of 11 residues. Germline loops: CDR1 MNHEY, CDR2 SMNVEV (reference sequence). The CDR3 is CASSQGLERFF. CDR3 bases: TGTGCCAGCAGCCAGGGGCTTGAGCGGTTCTTC.

Details on this clonotype: One base away lies a much larger clone, so this may be a sequencing read error. The chain recombines TRBV27 with TRBJ1-6; the D gene is possibly TRBD1 (5 bases). CDR3 length equals 14 residues. From germline, CDR1 is MNHEY and CDR2 SMNVEV (reference sequence). In DNA form, the CDR3 reads TGTGCCAGCAGTTTTGCAGGGAGTAATTCATCCCTCCACTTT. Amino acids: CASSFAGSNSSLHF.

Regarding this clonotype: A read error may be the cause here, since a much bigger clone is one base away. The chain uses TRBV12-3 or TRBV12-4 and TRBJ2-2, with D unclear. Trimming took off 7 bases at V and 5 bases at J, with 8 bases between the two ends. The CDR3 loop spans 12 amino acids. DNA of the CDR3: TGTGCCAGCATCCTCCCAACCGGGGAGCTGTTTTTT. Its translation is CASILPTGELFF.

This clonotype was counted ten times or more. The chain employs TRBV28 and TRBJ2-3; 7 bases agree with TRBD2. Germline lookup yields CDR1 MDHEN and CDR2 SYDVKM. The J segment lost 2 bases and the V segment lost 2 bases, leaving 7 bases of the junction unmatched. This CDR3 has 16 residues. CDR3 sequence reads: CASSLGASGVTDTQYF. The CDR3 DNA reads TGTGCCAGCAGTTTAGGGGCTAGCGGAGTCACAGATACGCAGTATTTT.

In the case of this clonotype: A read error may be the cause here, since a much bigger clone is one base away. This chain's CDR3 is CASSHGHNNQPQHF. CDR3 DNA sequence: TGTGCCAGCAGTCACGGCCACAACAATCAGCCCCAGCATTTT. The chain recombines TRBV6-2 or TRBV6-3 with TRBJ1-5; D not certain. Germline-derived CDR1 and CDR2 are MNHEY and SVGEGT. Deletions cut 5 bases from V and 3 bases from J, with 11 bases between. This CDR3 has 14 amino acids.

This clonotype has only one observation. It is likely a read error, because the conserved phenylalanine at the end of the CDR3 is missing. This chain's CDR3 is CASRSHRAEQYL. CDR3 nucleotides: TGTGCCAGCAGGTCCCACAGGGCCGAGCAGTACCTC. The gene calls are TRBV6-5 and TRBJ2-7; D may be TRBD1 (6 bases). Looked up from germline, CDR1 is MNHEY and CDR2 is SVGAGI. Trimming cost V 6 bases and J 6 bases, with 12 bases left between them. The CDR3 is 12 residues long.

This clonotype came up many times. The chain couples TRBV2 to TRBJ2-7; D is possibly TRBD2 (6 bases). This CDR3 has 14 residues. V was clipped by 5 bases and J by 3 bases, with 14 bases between them. CDR1 SNHLY and CDR2 FYNNEI come from the germline V gene. Written as DNA, the CDR3 is TGTGCCAGCAGTCGGAGGGCCCGGGTCTACGAGCAGTACTTC. It yields the protein CASSRRARVYEQYF.

Many counts were recorded for this clonotype. CDR3 DNA: TGTGCCACGACCTGGGGCCTAGCGGGGGAGCAGACCCAGTACTTC. This sequence encodes CATTWGLAGEQTQYF. The V call is TRBV19, the J call TRBJ2-5; 10 positions match TRBD2. This CDR3 region has 15 residues. Germline loops: CDR1 LNHDA, CDR2 SQIVND (reference sequence). V lost 10 bases, J lost 6 bases, and 14 bases stayed unmatched.

This clonotype was detected only a few times. This could be a read error, since a much larger clone is one nucleotide away. This sequence joins TRBV4-3 and TRBJ2-7, with 9 bases that match TRBD1. V shed 0 bases, J shed 3 bases, and the junction held 9 bases outside the gene matches. The germline V gene encodes CDR1 LGHNA and CDR2 YSLEER. This CDR3 spans 17 amino acids. CDR3 sequence (DNA): TGCGCCAGCAGCCAAGAAGGACTTGGACAGGGGTACTACGAGCAGTACTTC. Its translation is CASSQEGLGQGYYEQYF.

In its sample, this clonotype was seen many times. The genes are TRBV2 and TRBJ1-1; D gene unclear. V was trimmed by 2 bases and J by 3 bases, leaving 13 bases between them. The CDR3 length is 15 residues. Germline loops: CDR1 SNHLY, CDR2 FYNNEI. The DNA of the CDR3 is TGTGCCAGCAGTGAACACCCTGTTGAAGACACTGAAGCTTTCTTT. Translated: CASSEHPVEDTEAFF.

The table lists this clonotype with many counts. The genes are TRBV9 and TRBJ2-3; D gene uncertain. The ends were cut back, 7 bases at V and 1 base at J, with 10 bases in the middle. Germline V gene sequence: CDR1 SGDLS, CDR2 YYNGEE. The CDR3 length is 13 residues. The CDR3 reads CASEVGGTDTQYF. The CDR3 DNA follows: TGTGCCAGCGAGGTAGGCGGCACAGATACGCAGTATTTT.

This clonotype occurred a few times. The J gene is TRBJ2-5, the V gene TRBV6-6, with D perhaps TRBD1 (5 bases). The CDR3 covers 12 residues. Germline V gives CDR1 MNHNY, CDR2 SVGAGI (reference sequence). V lost 6 bases, J lost 5 bases, and 10 bases lay in between. CDR3 region: CASSAGLETQYF. CDR3 in DNA: TGTGCCAGCAGCGCAGGGTTGGAGACCCAGTACTTC.

This clonotype came up many times. The chain is built from TRBV5-1 and TRBJ2-2, with D perhaps given as TRBD1 or TRBD2 (5 bases each). Germline loops: CDR1 SGHRS, CDR2 YFSETQ. V shed 0 bases and J shed 6 bases, with 21 bases lying between them. CDR3 size: 18 residues. The CDR3 nucleotides read TGCGCCAGCAGCTTGGAGGGGCAACTAGGGAGATCGGCCGGGGAGCTGTTTTTT. Amino acid sequence: CASSLEGQLGRSAGELFF. Complete variable domain (other parts from reference TRBV5-1 and TRBJ2-2): KAGVTQTPRYLIKTRGQQVTLSCSPISGHRSVSWYQQTPGQGLQFLFEYFSETQRNKGNFPGRFSGRQFSNSRSEMNVSTLELGDSALYLCASSLEGQLGRSAGELFFGEGSRLTVL.

This clonotype was seen repeatedly, ten times or more. The rearrangement joins TRBV28 to TRBJ2-5; TRBD1 might be the D (6 bases). The CDR3 has 15 residues. Trimming took 5 bases from V and 5 from J, leaving 18 bases between them. The germline V gene encodes CDR1 MDHEN and CDR2 SYDVKM. The CDR3 coding sequence is TGTGCCAGCAGTCCACGACAGGCCAAGGAGGAGACCCAGTACTTC. Amino acid sequence: CASSPRQAKEETQYF.